These T cell receptor beta chains were read from a single sample in a study of CD8 T cells in Susac syndrome. TCRdb independently ran MiXCR on the immunoSEQ multiplex PCR reads; one entry per CDR3 protein. The sample yields about 84,000 distinct CDR3 sequences, approximately 92% seen once. Sequencing input: CD8+ T cells from PBMCs. These TCRs come from a human donor in good health. CDR3s include the opening cysteine and the closing phenylalanine or tryptophan. A D gene is named only where the DNA matches it firmly. A clone size is listed for some rows: how often the clone was seen (once, few, many), or a class if it is expanded.

d_gene | j_gene | abundance | v_gene | CDR3nt | CDR3aa
- | TRBJ1-5 | - | TRBV7-2 | TGTGCCAGCAGCTTAACCCCGGGGTTCGGTTTTAGCAATCAGCCCCAGCATTTT | CASSLTPGFGFSNQPQHF
TRBD1 | TRBJ1-2 | - | TRBV19 | TGTGCCAGTAGCGACCCCGGACAGGGAATAGACTATGGCTACACCTTC | CASSDPGQGIDYGYTF
- | TRBJ1-1 | - | TRBV7-9 | TGTGCCAGCAGCTTACTAGGAATCGAAAACACTGAAGCTTTCTTT | CASSLLGIENTEAFF
- | TRBJ2-7 | - | TRBV7-9 | TGTGCCAGCAGCCTCCAGGGGGGGCTAAGGAAGGAGTACTTC | CASSLQGGLRKEYF
- | TRBJ1-2 | - | TRBV19 | TGTGCCAGTGGAAGGGACGCCCTGGGCTACACCTTC | CASGRDALGYTF
- | TRBJ2-5 | - | TRBV5-6 | TGTGCCAGCAGCCCCCGGGGGGCCCAAGAGACCCAGTACTTC | CASSPRGAQETQYF
- | TRBJ2-7 | - | TRBV7-6 | TGTGCCAGCAGCTTAGGGACACCGAGCTCCTACGAGCAGTACTTC | CASSLGTPSSYEQYF
TRBD1 | TRBJ1-3 | - | TRBV2 | TGTGCCAGCAGCTCGGGACAGGGGTTGGCTGGAAACACCATATATTTT | CASSSGQGLAGNTIYF
- | TRBJ2-2 | - | TRBV6-5 | TGTGCCAGCAGTTACTCAGAGGGCGGCGGGGAGCTGTTTTTT | CASSYSEGGGELFF
TRBD2 | TRBJ2-4 | - | TRBV13 | TGTGCCAGCAGCTCAGCCGGGGGGAACATTCAGTACTTC | CASSSAGGNIQYF
TRBD1 | TRBJ2-7 | once | TRBV7-2 | TGTGCCAGCAGCTCCGTCGACAGGGGCGAGCAGTACTTC | CASSSVDRGEQYF
- | TRBJ2-3 | - | TRBV7-8 | TGTGCCAGCAGCTTAGCGGGGAATGCGGTGAGAGCCGGTGTTAGGGATACGCAGTATTTT | CASSLAGNAVRAGVRDTQYF
- | TRBJ2-7 | - | TRBV7-9 | TGTGCCAGCAGCCAGGGGATTTACGAGCAGTACTTC | CASSQGIYEQYF
TRBD1 | TRBJ1-4 | - | TRBV2 | TGTGCCAGCAGTACCCCTGGGACAGGGGGATCGAAAAAACTGTTTTTT | CASSTPGTGGSKKLFF
TRBD2 | TRBJ2-3 | - | TRBV13 | TGTGCCAGCAGCTTAAACGAGCGGGGGGGGACAGATACGCAGTATTTT | CASSLNERGGTDTQYF
TRBD1 | TRBJ1-5 | - | TRBV2 | TGTGCCAGCAGTGAACCGGGGACAGGGCCCAATCAGCCCCAGCATTTT | CASSEPGTGPNQPQHF
- | TRBJ2-5 | - | TRBV12-3/TRBV12-4 | TGTGCCAGCAGTTTTTTGGGGCCGACAGAGACCCAGTACTTC | CASSFLGPTETQYF
- | TRBJ1-2 | - | TRBV18 | TGTGCCAGCTCACCAACATGGAAGACCTTC | CASSPTWKTF
- | TRBJ2-1 | - | TRBV7-2 | TGTGCCAGCGGGGGGTCCTACAATGAGCAGTTCTTC | CASGGSYNEQFF
- | TRBJ1-1 | - | TRBV12-5 | TGTGCTAGTGGTTCCTTTGAAGCTTTCTTT | CASGSFEAFF
- | TRBJ1-1 | - | TRBV6-1 | TGTGCCAGCAGTGAGGTGGGGCAGGTTGAAGCTTTCTTT | CASSEVGQVEAFF
TRBD2 | TRBJ2-3 | - | TRBV18 | TGTGCCAGCTCACCTCCGGGCAGGGAGGGCCCAGATACGCAGTATTTT | CASSPPGREGPDTQYF
- | TRBJ1-1 | - | TRBV2 | TGTGCCAGCAGTGGCGGGCCGGGGGACACTGAAGCTTTCTTT | CASSGGPGDTEAFF
TRBD2 | TRBJ2-3 | - | TRBV20-1 | TGCAGTGCTGAACCGACTAGCGTGAGCACAGATACGCAGTATTTT | CSAEPTSVSTDTQYF
TRBD1 | TRBJ2-2 | - | TRBV7-3 | TGTGCCAGCAGCTTACTTGGGACAGGTACCCACACCGGGGAGCTGTTTTTT | CASSLLGTGTHTGELFF
- | TRBJ1-6 | - | TRBV27 | TGTGCCAGCAGTTTATCCGGACGGCCCAATTCACCCCTCCACTTT | CASSLSGRPNSPLHF
TRBD2 | TRBJ2-4 | - | TRBV13 | TGTGCCAGCAGCTCATTTAGCGGGGGCACTTCCAAAAACATTCAGTACTTC | CASSSFSGGTSKNIQYF
- | TRBJ1-1 | - | TRBV3-1 | TGTGCCAGCAGCCAAGAAAGAGGGACTCTGCAAAAGGAAGCTTTCTTT | CASSQERGTLQKEAFF
TRBD1 | TRBJ1-6 | - | TRBV2 | TGTGCCAGCAGTGCTGGGACAGGGCTCTCACCCCTCCACTTT | CASSAGTGLSPLHF
- | TRBJ2-5 | - | TRBV6-1 | TGTGCCAGCAGTGAAGGGTACGAGACCCAGTACTTC | CASSEGYETQYF
- | TRBJ1-3 | - | TRBV6-5 | TGTGCCAGCAGTTTGGCGGGCATCTCTGGAAACACCATATATTTT | CASSLAGISGNTIYF
- | TRBJ1-1 | - | TRBV30 | TGTGCCTGGAGTGGATCGGGGGATGAAGCTTTCTTT | CAWSGSGDEAFF
TRBD1 | TRBJ2-5 | - | TRBV25-1 | TGTGCCAGCAGTGACTTAGGGGGCACCGAGACCCAGTACTTC | CASSDLGGTETQYF